These T cell receptor beta chains were read from a single sample in a study of T cell changes during pregnancy in multiple sclerosis. Assay: immunoSEQ multiplex PCR; the TCRdb copy retains only in-frame clones and omits some. Here the sample spans 40,000 to 60,000 clones, 92% being singletons. The sequencing here drew on CD4+ T cells from peripheral blood mononuclear cells, taken after pregnancy. These receptors all come from a female donor with multiple sclerosis, enrolled in a pregnancy study. CDR3s include the opening cysteine and the closing phenylalanine or tryptophan. A D gene is named only where the DNA matches it firmly. Some rows have no size entry. The others give once, few or many, or a class for an expanded clone.

d_gene	abundance	v_gene	j_gene	CDR3aa	CDR3nt
TRBD1	NA	TRBV6-6	TRBJ1-2	CASSYSDRDGYTF	TGTGCCAGCAGTTACTCGGACAGGGATGGCTACACCTTC
TRBD1	NA	TRBV19	TRBJ2-1	CASSTQGSTEQFF	TGTGCCAGTAGTACACAGGGGTCGACTGAACAGTTCTTC
NA	once	TRBV29-1	TRBJ2-2	CSLRGRGGELFF	TGCAGCTTGCGGGGGCGCGGCGGGGAGCTGTTTTTT
NA	NA	TRBV27	TRBJ1-1	CASSSLAGAFF	TGTGCCAGCAGTTCACTGGCAGGGGCTTTCTTT
TRBD2	NA	TRBV13	TRBJ2-1	CASTLELVAGVHEQFF	TGTGCCAGTACCCTCGAGTTGGTAGCGGGAGTCCATGAGCAGTTCTTC
TRBD2	NA	TRBV29-1	TRBJ2-5	CSVEDSRTSRQETQYF	TGCAGCGTTGAAGATAGCAGGACTAGCAGGCAAGAGACCCAGTACTTC
TRBD2	NA	TRBV9	TRBJ2-7	CASRPGLAGQQYF	TGTGCCAGCAGACCGGGACTAGCGGGGCAGCAGTACTTC
TRBD1	NA	TRBV15	TRBJ2-7	CATSVRTGVYEQYF	TGTGCCACCAGCGTAAGAACAGGGGTTTACGAGCAGTACTTC
NA	NA	TRBV15	TRBJ1-3	CATSRVLTGNTIYF	TGTGCCACCAGCAGGGTACTCACTGGAAACACCATATATTTT
TRBD2	once	TRBV11-2	TRBJ2-7	CASRAGATYEQYF	TGTGCCAGCAGAGCGGGAGCCACCTACGAGCAGTACTTC
TRBD1	NA	TRBV25-1	TRBJ2-1	CASHGTGRYNEQFF	TGTGCCAGCCACGGGACAGGGAGATACAATGAGCAGTTCTTC
NA	NA	TRBV6-1	TRBJ1-3	CATSGLLGATHSGNTIYF	TGTGCCACCAGTGGACTATTGGGGGCTACCCACTCTGGAAACACCATATATTTT
TRBD1	NA	TRBV19	TRBJ2-1	CASGFVGTGVNEQFF	TGTGCCAGCGGTTTCGTCGGGACAGGGGTCAATGAGCAGTTCTTC
TRBD2	NA	TRBV11-2	TRBJ2-2	CASSTSLAGGTGELFF	TGTGCCAGCAGCACCTCCTTAGCGGGAGGCACCGGGGAGCTGTTTTTT
NA	NA	TRBV10-2	TRBJ2-3	CASSESGVGVDTQYF	TGCGCCAGCAGTGAGTCTGGGGTAGGGGTAGATACGCAGTATTTT
NA	NA	TRBV4-3	TRBJ1-2	CASSQDWSNGDGYTF	TGCGCCAGCAGCCAAGACTGGTCGAACGGGGATGGCTACACCTTC
TRBD1	NA	TRBV2	TRBJ1-2	CASGLRQGANYGYTF	TGTGCCAGCGGACTAAGGCAGGGGGCTAACTATGGCTACACCTTC